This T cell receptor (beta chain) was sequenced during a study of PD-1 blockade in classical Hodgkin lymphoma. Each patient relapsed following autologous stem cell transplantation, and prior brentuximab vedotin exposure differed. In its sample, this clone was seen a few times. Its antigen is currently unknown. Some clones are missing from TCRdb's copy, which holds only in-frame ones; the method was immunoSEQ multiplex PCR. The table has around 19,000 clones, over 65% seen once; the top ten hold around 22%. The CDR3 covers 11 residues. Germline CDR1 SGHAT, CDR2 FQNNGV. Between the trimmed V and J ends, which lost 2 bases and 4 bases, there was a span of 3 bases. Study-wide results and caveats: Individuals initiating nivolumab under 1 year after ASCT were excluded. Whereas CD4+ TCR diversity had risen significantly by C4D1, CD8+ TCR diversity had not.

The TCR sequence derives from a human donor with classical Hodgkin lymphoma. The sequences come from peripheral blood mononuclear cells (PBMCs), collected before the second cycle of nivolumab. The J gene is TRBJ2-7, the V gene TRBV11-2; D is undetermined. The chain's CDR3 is CASSLNYEQYF. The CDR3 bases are TGTGCCAGCAGCTTAAATTACGAGCAGTACTTC.